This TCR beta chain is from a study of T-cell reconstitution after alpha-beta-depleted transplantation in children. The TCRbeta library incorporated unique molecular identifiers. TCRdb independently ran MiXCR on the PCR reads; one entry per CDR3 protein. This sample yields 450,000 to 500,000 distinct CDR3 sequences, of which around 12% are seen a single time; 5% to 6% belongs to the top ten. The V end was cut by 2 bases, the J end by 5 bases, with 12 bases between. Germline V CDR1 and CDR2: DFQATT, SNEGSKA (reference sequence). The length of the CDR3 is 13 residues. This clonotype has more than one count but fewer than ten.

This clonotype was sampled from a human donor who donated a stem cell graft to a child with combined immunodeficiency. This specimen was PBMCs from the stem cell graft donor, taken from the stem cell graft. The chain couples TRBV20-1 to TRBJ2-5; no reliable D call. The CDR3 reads CSARPSRVETQYF. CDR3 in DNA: TGCAGTGCTAGACCCAGTAGGGTTGAGACCCAGTACTTC.